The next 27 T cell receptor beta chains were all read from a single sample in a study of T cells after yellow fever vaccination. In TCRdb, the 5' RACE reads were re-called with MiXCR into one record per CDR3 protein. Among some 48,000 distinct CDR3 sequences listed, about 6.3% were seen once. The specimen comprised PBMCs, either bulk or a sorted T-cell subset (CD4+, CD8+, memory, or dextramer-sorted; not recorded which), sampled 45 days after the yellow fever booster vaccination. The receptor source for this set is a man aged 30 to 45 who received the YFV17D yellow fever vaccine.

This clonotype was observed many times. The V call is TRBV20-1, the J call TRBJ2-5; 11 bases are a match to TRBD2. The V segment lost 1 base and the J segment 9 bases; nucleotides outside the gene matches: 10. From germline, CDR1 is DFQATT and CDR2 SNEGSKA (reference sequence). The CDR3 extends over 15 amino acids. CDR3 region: CSARGSLAGVGSQYF. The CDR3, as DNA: TGCAGTGCTAGAGGTTCACTAGCGGGAGTTGGGTCCCAGTACTTC.

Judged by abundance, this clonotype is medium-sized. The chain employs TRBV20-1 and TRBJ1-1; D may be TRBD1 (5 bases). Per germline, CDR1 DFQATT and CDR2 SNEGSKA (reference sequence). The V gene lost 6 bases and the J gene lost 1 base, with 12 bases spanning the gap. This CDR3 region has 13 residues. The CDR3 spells CSAGGVANTEAFF. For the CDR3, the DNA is TGCAGTGCCGGAGGGGTCGCGAACACTGAAGCTTTCTTT.

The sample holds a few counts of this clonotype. The CDR3 bases are TGTGCAAGTCGCTTGCCGGGACTTACCATCACAGAGACCCAGTACTTC. Translated, it gives CASRLPGLTITETQYF. This rearrangement joins TRBV12-2 to TRBJ2-5; whether TRBD2, the table's D call, matches the DNA was not checked. TRBV12-2 constitutes a pseudogene. The CDR3 is 16 residues long.

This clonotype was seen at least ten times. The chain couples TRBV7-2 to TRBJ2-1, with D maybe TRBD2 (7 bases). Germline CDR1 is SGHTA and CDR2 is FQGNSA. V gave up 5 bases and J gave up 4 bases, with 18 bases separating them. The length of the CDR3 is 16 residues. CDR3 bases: TGTGCCAGCAGCGAGGGGGGGGCTAGCGGTTACAATGAGCAGTTCTTC. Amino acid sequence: CASSEGGASGYNEQFF. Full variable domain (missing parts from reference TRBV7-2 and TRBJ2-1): GAGVSQSPSNKVTEKGKDVELRCDPISGHTALYWYRQSLGQGLEFLIYFQGNSAPDKSGLPSDRFSAERTGGSVSTLTIQRTQQEDSAVYLCASSEGGASGYNEQFFGPGTRLTVL.

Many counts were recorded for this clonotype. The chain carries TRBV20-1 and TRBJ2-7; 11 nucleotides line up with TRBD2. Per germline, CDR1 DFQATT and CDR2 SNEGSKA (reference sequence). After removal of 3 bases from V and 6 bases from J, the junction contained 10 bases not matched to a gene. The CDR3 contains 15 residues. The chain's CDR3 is CSARVIAGGLSEQYF. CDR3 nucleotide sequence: TGCAGTGCTAGGGTTATAGCGGGAGGGCTGTCCGAGCAGTACTTC.

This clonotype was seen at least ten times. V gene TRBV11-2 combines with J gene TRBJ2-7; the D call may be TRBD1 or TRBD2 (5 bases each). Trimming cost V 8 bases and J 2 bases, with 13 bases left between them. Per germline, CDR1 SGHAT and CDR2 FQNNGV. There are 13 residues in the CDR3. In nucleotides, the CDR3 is TGTGCCAGCTCAGCCAGGGAGCCCTACGAGCAGTACTTC. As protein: CASSAREPYEQYF.

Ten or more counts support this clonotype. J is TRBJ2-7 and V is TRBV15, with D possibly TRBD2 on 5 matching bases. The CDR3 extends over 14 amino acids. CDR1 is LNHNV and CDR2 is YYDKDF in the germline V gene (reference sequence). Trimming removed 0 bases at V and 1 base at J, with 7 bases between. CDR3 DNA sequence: TGTGCCACCAGCAGAGATAAGCGGTCCTACGAGCAGTACTTC. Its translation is CATSRDKRSYEQYF.

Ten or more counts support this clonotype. In DNA, the CDR3 is TGTGCCTGGGGAGCGAACACTGAAGCTTTCTTT. This sequence encodes CAWGANTEAFF. V gene TRBV30 combines with J gene TRBJ1-1; unclear D gene. CDR1 is GTSNPN and CDR2 is SVGIG in the germline V gene (reference sequence). V dropped 5 bases and J dropped 1 base, with 5 bases sitting between them. This CDR3 contains 11 residues. Based on the CDR3 plus reference TRBV30 and TRBJ1-1, the full variable domain is SQTIHQWPATLVQPVGSPLSLECTVEGTSNPNLYWYRQAAGRGLQLLFYSVGIGQISSEVPQNLSASRPQDRQFILSSKKLLLSDSGFYLCAWGANTEAFFGQGTRLTVV.

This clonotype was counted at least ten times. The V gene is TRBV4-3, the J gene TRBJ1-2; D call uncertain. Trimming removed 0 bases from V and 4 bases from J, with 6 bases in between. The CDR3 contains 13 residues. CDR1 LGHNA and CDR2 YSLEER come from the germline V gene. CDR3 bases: TGCGCCAGCAGCCAAGAGGCCAGCTATGGCTACACCTTC. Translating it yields CASSQEASYGYTF.

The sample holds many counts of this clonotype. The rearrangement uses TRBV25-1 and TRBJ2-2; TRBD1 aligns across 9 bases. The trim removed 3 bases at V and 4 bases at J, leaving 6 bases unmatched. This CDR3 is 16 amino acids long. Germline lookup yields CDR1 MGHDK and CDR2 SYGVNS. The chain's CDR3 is CASSDPGTGITGELFF. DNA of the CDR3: TGTGCCAGCAGTGACCCCGGGACAGGGATCACCGGGGAGCTGTTTTTT.

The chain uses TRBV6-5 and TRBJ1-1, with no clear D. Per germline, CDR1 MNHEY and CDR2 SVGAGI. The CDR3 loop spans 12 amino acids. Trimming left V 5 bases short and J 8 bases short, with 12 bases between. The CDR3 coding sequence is TGTGCCAGCAGTACGAGCGACGAGGAAGCTTTCTTT. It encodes CASSTSDEEAFF.

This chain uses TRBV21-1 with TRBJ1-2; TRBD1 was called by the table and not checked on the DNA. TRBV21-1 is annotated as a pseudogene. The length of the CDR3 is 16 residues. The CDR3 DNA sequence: TGTGCCAGCAGCATCTACGAGGTGGGGCAGGACTATGGCTACACCTTC. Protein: CASSIYEVGQDYGYTF.

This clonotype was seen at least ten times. CDR3: CASSLDGRPGNTIYF. CDR3 sequence (DNA): TGTGCCAGCAGCTTAGACGGAAGGCCAGGAAACACCATATATTTT. The V call is TRBV7-6, the J call TRBJ1-3; D not certain. Per germline, CDR1 SGHVS and CDR2 FNYEAQ. The CDR3 is 15 residues long. Trimming shortened V by 1 base and J by 4 bases, and 11 bases separated the two germline ends.

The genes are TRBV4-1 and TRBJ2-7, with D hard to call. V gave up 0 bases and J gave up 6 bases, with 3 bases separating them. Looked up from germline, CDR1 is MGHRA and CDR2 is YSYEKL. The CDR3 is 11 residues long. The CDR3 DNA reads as TGCGCCAGCAGCCAAGATAGCGAGCAGTACTTC. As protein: CASSQDSEQYF.

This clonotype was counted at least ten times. The CDR3 is CSAGTLGRGYTF. Written as DNA, the CDR3 is TGCAGTGCGGGGACTCTCGGGCGCGGCTACACCTTC. V gene TRBV20-1 combines with J gene TRBJ1-2, with D possibly being TRBD1 (5 bases). The CDR3 sequence is 12 residues long. The ends were cut back, 6 bases at V and 8 bases at J, with 16 bases in the middle. The germline CDR1 and CDR2 sequences are DFQATT and SNEGSKA (reference sequence).

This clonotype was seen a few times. CDR3 loop: CASSLPVSGIGAGTGELFF. Written as DNA, the CDR3 is TGTGCCAGCAGTTTACCCGTTAGCGGGATTGGAGCGGGCACCGGGGAGCTGTTTTTT. V usage is TRBV27 and J usage is TRBJ2-2, with 8 positions matching TRBD2. V trimming: 2 bases; J trimming: 4 bases; junction bases outside the gene matches: 15. Germline CDR1 is MNHEY and CDR2 is SMNVEV (reference sequence). This CDR3 is built from 19 residues.

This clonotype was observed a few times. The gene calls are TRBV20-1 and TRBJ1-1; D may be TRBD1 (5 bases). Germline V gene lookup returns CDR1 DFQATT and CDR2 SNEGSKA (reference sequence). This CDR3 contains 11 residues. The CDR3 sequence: CSHQSGGEAFF. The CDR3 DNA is TGCAGCCACCAATCCGGGGGTGAAGCTTTCTTT.

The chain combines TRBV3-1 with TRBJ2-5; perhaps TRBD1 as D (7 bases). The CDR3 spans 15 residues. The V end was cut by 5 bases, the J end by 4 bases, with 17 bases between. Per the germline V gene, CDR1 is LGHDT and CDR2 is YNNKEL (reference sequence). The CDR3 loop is CASSAGGQIAETQYF. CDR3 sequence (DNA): TGTGCCAGCAGCGCAGGGGGGCAAATCGCAGAGACCCAGTACTTC.

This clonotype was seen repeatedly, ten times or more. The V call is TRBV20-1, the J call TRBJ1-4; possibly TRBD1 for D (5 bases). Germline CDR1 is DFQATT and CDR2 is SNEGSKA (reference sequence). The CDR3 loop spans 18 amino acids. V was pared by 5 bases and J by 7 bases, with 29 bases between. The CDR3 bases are TGCAGTGCTTCCAAGATGGGGAAGTCGCCGGAGGGGAGTGAAAAACTGTTTTTT. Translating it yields CSASKMGKSPEGSEKLFF.

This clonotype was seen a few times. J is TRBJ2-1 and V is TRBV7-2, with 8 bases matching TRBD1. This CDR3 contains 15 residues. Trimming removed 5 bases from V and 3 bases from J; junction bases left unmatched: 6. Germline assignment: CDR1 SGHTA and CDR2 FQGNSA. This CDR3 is CASSVTGQDYNEQFF. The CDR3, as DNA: TGTGCCAGCAGCGTAACGGGACAGGACTACAATGAGCAGTTCTTC.

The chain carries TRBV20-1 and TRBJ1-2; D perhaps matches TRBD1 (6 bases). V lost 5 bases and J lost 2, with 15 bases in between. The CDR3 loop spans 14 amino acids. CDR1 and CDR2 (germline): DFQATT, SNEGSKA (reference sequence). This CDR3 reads CSALAAGANYGYTF. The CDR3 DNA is TGCAGTGCTCTAGCTGCGGGGGCGAACTATGGCTACACCTTC.

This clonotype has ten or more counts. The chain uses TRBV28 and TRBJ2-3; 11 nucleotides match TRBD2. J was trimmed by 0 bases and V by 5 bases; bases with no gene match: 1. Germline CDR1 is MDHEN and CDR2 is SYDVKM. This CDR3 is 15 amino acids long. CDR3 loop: CASSTSGGSTDTQYF. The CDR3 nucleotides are TGTGCCAGCAGTACTAGCGGGGGAAGCACAGATACGCAGTATTTT.

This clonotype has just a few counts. The CDR3 loop reads CASSPNRGTDTQYF. The CDR3 region has the DNA TGTGCCAGCTCACCAAATCGTGGCACAGATACGCAGTATTTT. The rearrangement joins TRBV18 to TRBJ2-3; no clear D. The germline CDR1 and CDR2 sequences are KGHSH and LQKENI. Trimming left V 2 bases short and J 1 base short, with 7 bases between. This CDR3 is built from 14 residues.

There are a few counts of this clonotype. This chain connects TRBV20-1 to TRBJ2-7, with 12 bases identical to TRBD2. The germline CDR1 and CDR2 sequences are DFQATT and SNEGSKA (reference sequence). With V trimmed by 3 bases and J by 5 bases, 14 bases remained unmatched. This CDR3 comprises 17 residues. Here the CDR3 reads CSARGRLAGVFRDEQYF. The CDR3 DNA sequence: TGCAGTGCTAGGGGGCGACTAGCGGGAGTTTTTCGGGACGAGCAGTACTTC.

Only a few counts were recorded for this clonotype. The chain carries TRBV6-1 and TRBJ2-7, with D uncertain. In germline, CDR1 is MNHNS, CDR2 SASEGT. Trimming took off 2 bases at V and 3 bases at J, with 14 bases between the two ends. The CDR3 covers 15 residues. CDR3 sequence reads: CASSELPGAFYEQYF. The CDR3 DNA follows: TGTGCCAGCAGTGAACTACCGGGTGCTTTCTACGAGCAGTACTTC.

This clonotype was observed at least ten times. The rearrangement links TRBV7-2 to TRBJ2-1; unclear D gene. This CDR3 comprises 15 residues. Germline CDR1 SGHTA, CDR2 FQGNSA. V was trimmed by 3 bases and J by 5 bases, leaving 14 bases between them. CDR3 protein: CASSFRWMGNNEQFF. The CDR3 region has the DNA TGTGCCAGCAGCTTTCGATGGATGGGGAACAATGAGCAGTTCTTC.

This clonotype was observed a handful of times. The CDR3 loop is CASSFGTGAGEQYF. CDR3 nucleotides: TGTGCCAGCAGCTTTGGGACAGGGGCGGGCGAGCAGTACTTC. V is TRBV7-2 and J is TRBJ2-7; 10 bases match TRBD1. The CDR3 is 14 amino acids. V was pared by 3 bases and J by 6 bases, with 5 bases of the junction left unmatched. Germline lookup yields CDR1 SGHTA and CDR2 FQGNSA.